The 25 T cell receptor beta chains below all came from one sample that was sequenced in a study of stem cell transplantation in POMP-related autoinflammatory disease. Generated by immunoSEQ multiplex PCR, the TCRdb table keeps only in-frame clones and is missing some. Here the sample spans more than 8,500 clones, around 75% being singletons. The sequencing here drew on CD4+ T cells from PBMCs, taken after stem cell transplantation. Source of these receptors: a human patient with POMP-related autoinflammation and immune dysregulation (PRAID). Some T cells could come from the graft donor.

With respect to this clone: The same CDR3 also results from other DNA sequences found in this sample. CDR3 DNA: TGTGCCAGCAGTTACTCCATAGCGGGAGTCTACGAGCAGTACTTC. Protein sequence: CASSYSIAGVYEQYF. The V and J genes are TRBV6-5 and TRBJ2-7, with TRBD2 identical over 9 bases. Germline trimming cut 0 bases from V and 3 bases from J; bases unmatched to any gene: 3. CDR1 and CDR2 (germline): MNHEY, SVGAGI. CDR3 length: 15 residues.

This rearrangement joins TRBV7-9 to TRBJ2-1; D is perhaps TRBD2 (6 bases). Trimming took 4 bases from V and 3 from J, leaving 13 bases between them. CDR1 SEHNR and CDR2 FQNEAQ come from the germline V gene (reference sequence). CDR3 length equals 15 residues. The CDR3 sequence: CASSSLGLNYNEQFF. In DNA, the CDR3 is TGTGCCAGCAGCTCACTGGGACTGAACTACAATGAGCAGTTCTTC.

The chain employs TRBV10-3 and TRBJ1-2, with D perhaps matching TRBD1 (6 bases). The V and J ends lost 5 bases and 4 bases respectively, with 20 bases between them. Germline V CDR1 and CDR2: ENHRY, SYGVKD. This CDR3 spans 16 amino acids. CDR3 loop: CAISSRQDPAVYGYTF. The CDR3 bases are TGTGCCATCAGTTCAAGACAGGACCCCGCGGTCTATGGCTACACCTTC.

This clone was detected only a few times. The V and J genes are TRBV6-5 and TRBJ1-1, with D possibly matching TRBD1 (5 bases). V dropped 5 bases and J dropped 3 bases, with 16 bases sitting between them. The CDR3 is 15 residues long. Looked up from germline, CDR1 is MNHEY and CDR2 is SVGAGI. CDR3 residues: CASSQSRVRDTEAFF. The CDR3 nucleotides are TGTGCCAGCAGTCAGTCCAGGGTAAGGGACACTGAAGCTTTCTTT.

The chain recombines TRBV6-6 with TRBJ1-1; possibly TRBD1 for D (5 bases). This CDR3 is built from 14 residues. Trimming took 2 bases from V and 4 from J, leaving 11 bases between them. Germline CDR1 and CDR2: MNHNY and SVGAGI (reference sequence). The CDR3, as DNA: TGTGCCAGCAGTTACAAGGGGTTAGGCACTGAAGCTTTCTTT. Amino acid sequence: CASSYKGLGTEAFF.

In its sample, this clone is medium-sized. The rearrangement links TRBV11-3 to TRBJ2-7; TRBD2 matches at 10 bases. The CDR3 spans 16 residues. J gave up 4 bases and V 5 bases, and 11 bases lay outside the gene matches. CDR1 and CDR2 (germline): SGHNT, YENEEA. CDR3 amino acids: CASSPGVGTSAYEQYF. The CDR3 DNA sequence: TGTGCCAGCAGCCCCGGGGTGGGGACTAGCGCTTACGAGCAGTACTTC.

V is TRBV3-1 (or the pseudogene TRBV3-2) and J is TRBJ2-3; 10 bases line up with TRBD2. CDR3 size: 17 residues. The J segment lost 5 bases and the V segment lost 0 bases, leaving 8 bases of the junction unmatched. The germline V gene encodes CDR1 LGHDT and CDR2 YNNKEL (reference sequence). The CDR3 coding sequence is TGTGCCAGCAGCCAAGATTTGCTAGCGGGAGTTCAAGATACGCAGTATTTT. Its translation: CASSQDLLAGVQDTQYF.

This chain links TRBV6-5 with TRBJ1-3; D uncertain. The CDR3 contains 15 residues. V lost 0 bases, J lost 3 bases, and 9 bases lay in between. Germline-derived CDR1 and CDR2 are MNHEY and SVGAGI. CDR3 amino acids: CASSYSLAGGNTIYF. The DNA for the CDR3 is TGTGCCAGCAGTTACTCGTTGGCGGGTGGAAACACCATATATTTT.

V usage is TRBV29-1 and J usage is TRBJ2-1; TRBD1 agrees at 12 bases. The CDR3 totals 17 residues. V gave up 0 bases and J gave up 6 bases; unmatched junction bases: 9. The germline V gene encodes CDR1 SQVTM and CDR2 ANQGSEA. Here the CDR3 DNA reads TGCAGCGTTGAAGATCTGTGGGGGACAGGGGGCCTCAATGAGCAGTTCTTC. This sequence encodes CSVEDLWGTGGLNEQFF.

The rearrangement links TRBV10-3 to TRBJ2-1, with 9 bases identical to TRBD2. CDR1 is ENHRY and CDR2 is SYGVKD in the germline V gene. The CDR3 is 18 residues long. After removal of 0 bases from V and 6 bases from J, the junction contained 12 bases not matched to a gene. The CDR3 is CAISESFGGGRGSNEQFF. The CDR3, as DNA: TGTGCCATCAGTGAGTCCTTCGGCGGCGGGAGGGGATCCAATGAGCAGTTCTTC.

This rearrangement joins TRBV5-5 to TRBJ1-5; no reliable D call. Looked up from germline, CDR1 is SGHKS and CDR2 is YYEKEE (reference sequence). The CDR3 is made up of 13 amino acids. Deletions cut 4 bases from V and 2 bases from J, with 7 bases between. CDR3 amino acids: CASSVSGNQPQHF. The CDR3 DNA follows: TGTGCCAGCAGCGTCAGTGGCAATCAGCCCCAGCATTTT.

This chain connects TRBV5-6 to TRBJ2-2, with 8 bases lining up with TRBD1. The CDR3 is 15 amino acids. Germline-derived CDR1 and CDR2 are SGHDT and YYEEEE. Germline trimming cut 0 bases from V and 5 bases from J; bases unmatched to any gene: 3. Here the CDR3 DNA reads TGTGCCAGCAGCTTGGTTCAGGGGGCGACCGGGGAGCTGTTTTTT. This translates into CASSLVQGATGELFF.

The V gene is TRBV7-9, the J gene TRBJ2-5; D could derive from TRBD1 or TRBD2 (6 bases each). The CDR3 totals 15 residues. Trimming shortened V by 1 base and J by 1 base, and 10 bases separated the two germline ends. The germline gives CDR1 SEHNR, CDR2 FQNEAQ (reference sequence). For the CDR3, the DNA is TGTGCCAGCAGCTTAGTAGGGGGGTCCCAAGAGACCCAGTACTTC. Its protein product is CASSLVGGSQETQYF. The full variable domain, in which reference TRBV7-9 and TRBJ2-5 provide the parts outside the CDR3, is DTGVSQNPRHKITKRGQNVTFRCDPISEHNRLYWYRQTLGQGPEFLTYFQNEAQLEKSRLLSDRFSAERPKGSFSTLEIQRTEQGDSAMYLCASSLVGGSQETQYFGPGTRLLVL.

This chain links TRBV19 with TRBJ2-4, with TRBD1 matching over 7 bases. Trimming took 7 bases from V and 9 from J; bases not matched to a gene: 6. CDR3 length: 12 amino acids. The V gene's germline CDR1 is LNHDA and CDR2 SQIVND (reference sequence). CDR3 sequence reads: CASTTGFGIQYF. The CDR3 region has the DNA TGTGCCAGTACGACAGGGTTCGGCATTCAGTACTTC.

The chain has TRBV19 and TRBJ2-3; 8 nucleotides agree with TRBD1. The germline gives CDR1 LNHDA, CDR2 SQIVND (reference sequence). The V segment lost 8 bases and the J segment 14 bases; nucleotides outside the gene matches: 21. The CDR3 consists of 15 residues. CDR3 nucleotides: TGTGCCAGTCGCCTAACGGGGCAGGGGGCTAACTTCCCGTATTTT. It is translated as CASRLTGQGANFPYF.

By its share, this clone is medium-sized. This chain connects TRBV30 to TRBJ1-4; D unresolved. Germline CDR1 and CDR2: GTSNPN and SVGIG (reference sequence). Trimming removed 3 bases from V and 5 bases from J, with 7 bases in between. The CDR3 is made up of 12 amino acids. This chain's CDR3 is CAWRGINEKLFF. The CDR3, as DNA: TGTGCCTGGAGGGGGATCAATGAAAAACTGTTTTTT.

The genes are TRBV19 and TRBJ2-2, with 14 bases fitting TRBD2. V shed 4 bases and J 5 bases; nucleotides not matched to a gene: 9. The length of the CDR3 is 18 residues. The germline gives CDR1 LNHDA, CDR2 SQIVND (reference sequence). CDR3 sequence reads: CASSTPGLAGVRTGELFF. The CDR3 DNA reads as TGTGCCAGTAGTACGCCGGGACTAGCGGGAGTAAGGACCGGGGAGCTGTTTTTT.

This chain links TRBV6-5 with TRBJ1-1, with no clear D. Trimming cost V 5 bases and J 1 base, with 8 bases left between them. CDR1 and CDR2 (germline): MNHEY, SVGAGI. CDR3 length: 13 residues. The CDR3, as DNA: TGTGCCAGCAGTCTTGGTTGGAACACTGAAGCTTTCTTT. The encoded protein is CASSLGWNTEAFF.

The sample holds one count of this clone. The V and J genes are TRBV30 and TRBJ2-1, with 7 bases fitting TRBD1. J lost 15 bases, V lost 1 base, and 12 bases had no gene match. The germline gives CDR1 GTSNPN, CDR2 SVGIG (reference sequence). The CDR3 sequence is 13 residues long. As DNA, the CDR3 is TGTGCCTGGAGTGCCGGGACAGCAAGAAGGTCGTTCTTC. Its protein is CAWSAGTARRSFF.

This sequence joins TRBV18 and TRBJ1-1; the D gene is possibly TRBD1 (6 bases). Between the trimmed V and J ends, which lost 2 bases and 3 bases, there was a span of 10 bases. This CDR3 is built from 14 residues. CDR1 is KGHSH, CDR2 LQKENI, per germline. CDR3 sequence reads: CASSPGGGDTEAFF. The CDR3, as DNA: TGTGCCAGCTCACCAGGGGGCGGGGACACTGAAGCTTTCTTT. Looking up the rest from reference TRBV18 and TRBJ1-1 gives the full variable domain: NAGVMQNPRHLVRRRGQEARLRCSPMKGHSHVYWYRQLPEEGLKFMVYLQKENIIDESGMPKERFSAEFPKEGPSILRIQQVVRGDSAAYFCASSPGGGDTEAFFGQGTRLTVV.

This chain uses TRBV10-1 with TRBJ1-3; 8 nucleotides align to TRBD1. V lost 6 bases to trimming and J lost 5 bases; unmatched junction nucleotides: 3. CDR3 length equals 13 residues. Germline V lookup: CDR1 WNHNN, CDR2 SYGVQD (reference sequence). The CDR3: CASSDRGRNTIYF. The CDR3 DNA is TGCGCCAGCAGCGACAGGGGAAGAAACACCATATATTTT.

The chain has TRBV7-2 and TRBJ1-2; maybe TRBD1 (5 bases). The CDR3 totals 15 residues. Germline CDR1 SGHTA, CDR2 FQGNSA. The V end lost 4 bases, the J end lost 6 bases, and 18 bases lay between the germline ends. The CDR3 here is CASSWGDGRGDGYTF. As DNA, the CDR3 is TGTGCCAGCAGCTGGGGAGATGGACGGGGGGATGGCTACACCTTC. Full variable domain (remainder filled in from reference TRBV7-2 and TRBJ1-2): GAGVSQSPSNKVTEKGKDVELRCDPISGHTALYWYRQSLGQGLEFLIYFQGNSAPDKSGLPSDRFSAERTGGSVSTLTIQRTQQEDSAVYLCASSWGDGRGDGYTFGSGTRLTVV.

This CDR3 reads CASSQEQGGDIQYF. Written as DNA, the CDR3 is TGTGCCAGCAGCCAAGAACAGGGGGGTGACATTCAGTACTTC. V usage is TRBV14 and J usage is TRBJ2-4; 8 bases map to TRBD1. The germline gives CDR1 SGHDN, CDR2 FVKESK. J was trimmed by 8 bases and V by 0 bases; bases with no gene match: 3. This CDR3 contains 14 residues. Full variable domain (remainder filled in from reference TRBV14 and TRBJ2-4): EAGVTQFPSHSVIEKGQTVTLRCDPISGHDNLYWYRRVMGKEIKFLLHFVKESKQDESGMPNNRFLAERTGGTYSTLKVQPAELEDSGVYFCASSQEQGGDIQYFGAGTRLSVL.

V gene TRBV7-8 combines with J gene TRBJ2-6; TRBD1 is a possible D gene (6 bases). There are 16 residues in the CDR3. Germline CDR1 is SGHVS and CDR2 is FQNEAQ. Trimming stripped 7 bases from V and 0 bases from J, with 13 bases between. The CDR3 nucleotides read TGTGCCAGCACAATCGACAGGCTCTCTGGGGCCAACGTCCTGACTTTC. It is translated as CASTIDRLSGANVLTF.

The CDR3 DNA reads TGTGCCACCCGAGGGGGATTAAACACCGGGGAGCTGTTTTTT. It is translated as CATRGGLNTGELFF. The chain is built from TRBV6-5 and TRBJ2-2; D might be TRBD1 (6 bases). This CDR3 has 14 amino acids. The V end was cut by 10 bases, the J end by 2 bases, with 14 bases between. CDR1 and CDR2 from the germline V gene are MNHEY and SVGAGI.